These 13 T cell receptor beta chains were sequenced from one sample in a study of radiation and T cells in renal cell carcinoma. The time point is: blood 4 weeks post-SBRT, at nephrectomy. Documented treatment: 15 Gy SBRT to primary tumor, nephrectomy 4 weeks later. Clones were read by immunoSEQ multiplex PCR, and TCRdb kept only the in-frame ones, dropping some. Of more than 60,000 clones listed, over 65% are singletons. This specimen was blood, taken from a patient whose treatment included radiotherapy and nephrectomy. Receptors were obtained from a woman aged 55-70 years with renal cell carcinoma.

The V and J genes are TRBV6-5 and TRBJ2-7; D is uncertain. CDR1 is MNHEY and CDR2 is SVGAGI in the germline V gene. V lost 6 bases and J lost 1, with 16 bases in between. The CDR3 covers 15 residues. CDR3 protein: CASRRVGFASYEQYF. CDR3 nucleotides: TGTGCCAGCAGGCGAGTAGGGTTCGCGTCCTACGAGCAGTACTTC.

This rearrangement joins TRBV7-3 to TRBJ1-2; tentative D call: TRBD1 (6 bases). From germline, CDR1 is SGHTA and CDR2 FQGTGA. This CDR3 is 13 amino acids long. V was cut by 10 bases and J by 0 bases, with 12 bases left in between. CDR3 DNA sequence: TGTGCCATCGACAGGCCTACTAACTATGGCTACACCTTC. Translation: CAIDRPTNYGYTF.

The CDR3 DNA follows: TGCAGCGTTGCTGCGGGGCAGGGGCACACTGAAGCTTTCTTT. Encoded protein: CSVAAGQGHTEAFF. V and J are TRBV29-1 and TRBJ1-1; D is perhaps TRBD1 (6 bases). V was clipped by 4 bases and J by 3 bases, with 15 bases between them. Germline assignment: CDR1 SQVTM and CDR2 ANQGSEA. The CDR3 is 14 residues long.

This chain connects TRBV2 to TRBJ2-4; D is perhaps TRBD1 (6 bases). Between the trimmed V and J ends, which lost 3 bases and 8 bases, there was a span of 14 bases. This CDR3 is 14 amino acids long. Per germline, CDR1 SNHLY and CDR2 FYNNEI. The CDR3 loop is CASSETGFFDIQYF. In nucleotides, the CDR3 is TGTGCCAGCAGTGAGACAGGCTTTTTTGACATTCAGTACTTC.

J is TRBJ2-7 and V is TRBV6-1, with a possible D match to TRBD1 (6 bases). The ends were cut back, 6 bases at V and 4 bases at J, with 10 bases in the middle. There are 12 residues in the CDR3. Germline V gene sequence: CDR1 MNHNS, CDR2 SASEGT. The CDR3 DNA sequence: TGTGCCAGCAGACCACAGGGATACGAGCAGTACTTC. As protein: CASRPQGYEQYF.

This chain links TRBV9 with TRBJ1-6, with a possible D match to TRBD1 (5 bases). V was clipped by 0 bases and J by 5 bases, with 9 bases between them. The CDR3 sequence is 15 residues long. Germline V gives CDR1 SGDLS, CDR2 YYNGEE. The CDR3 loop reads CASSVGGTDNSPLHF. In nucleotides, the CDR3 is TGTGCCAGCAGCGTAGGAGGGACGGATAATTCACCCCTCCACTTT.

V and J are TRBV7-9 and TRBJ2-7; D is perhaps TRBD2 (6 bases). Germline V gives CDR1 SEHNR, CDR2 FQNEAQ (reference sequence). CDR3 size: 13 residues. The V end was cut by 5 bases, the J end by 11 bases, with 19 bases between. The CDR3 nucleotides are TGTGCCAGCAGCCACGGCCCTCCTAGCGTGGAGTACTTC. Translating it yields CASSHGPPSVEYF.

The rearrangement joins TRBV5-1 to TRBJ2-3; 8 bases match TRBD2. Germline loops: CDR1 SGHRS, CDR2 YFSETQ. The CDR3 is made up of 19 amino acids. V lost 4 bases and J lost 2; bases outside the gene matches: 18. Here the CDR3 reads CASSLGQRYGGGPTDTQYF. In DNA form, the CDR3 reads TGCGCCAGCAGCCTGGGCCAACGGTACGGGGGGGGCCCCACAGATACGCAGTATTTT.

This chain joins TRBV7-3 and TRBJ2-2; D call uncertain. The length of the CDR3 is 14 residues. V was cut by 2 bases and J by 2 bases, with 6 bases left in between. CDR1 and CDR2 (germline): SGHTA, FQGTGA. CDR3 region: CASSLFHNTGELFF. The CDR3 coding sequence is TGTGCCAGCAGCTTATTCCACAACACCGGGGAGCTGTTTTTT.

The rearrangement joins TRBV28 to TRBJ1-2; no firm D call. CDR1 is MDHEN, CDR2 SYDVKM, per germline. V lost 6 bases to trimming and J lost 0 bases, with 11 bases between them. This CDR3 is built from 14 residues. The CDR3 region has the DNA TGTGCCAGCAGCCCAAGTGTGTCTAACTATGGCTACACCTTC. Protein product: CASSPSVSNYGYTF.

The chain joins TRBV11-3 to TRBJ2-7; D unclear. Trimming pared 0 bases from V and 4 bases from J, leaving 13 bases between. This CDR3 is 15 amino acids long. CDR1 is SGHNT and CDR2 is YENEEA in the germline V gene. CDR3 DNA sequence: TGTGCCAGCAGCTTAGAATCGACGGCGAGTTACGAGCAGTACTTC. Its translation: CASSLESTASYEQYF.

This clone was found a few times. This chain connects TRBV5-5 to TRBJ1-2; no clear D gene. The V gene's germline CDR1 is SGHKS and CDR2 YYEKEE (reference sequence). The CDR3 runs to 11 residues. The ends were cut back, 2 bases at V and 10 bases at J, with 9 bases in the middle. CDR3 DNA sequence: TGTGCCAGCAGCTTTTCTTCCCACTACACCTTC. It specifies CASSFSSHYTF.

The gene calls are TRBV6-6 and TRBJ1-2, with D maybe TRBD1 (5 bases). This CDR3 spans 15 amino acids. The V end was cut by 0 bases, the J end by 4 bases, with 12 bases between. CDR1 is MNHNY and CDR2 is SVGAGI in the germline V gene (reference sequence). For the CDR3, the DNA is TGTGCCAGCAGTTACTCGAAAGGGGATGCCTATGGCTACACCTTC. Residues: CASSYSKGDAYGYTF.